A single sample is the source of the 16 T cell receptor beta chains below, sequenced in a study of T cell responses to AZD1222 COVID-19 vaccine. The table came from immunoSEQ multiplex PCR; TCRdb's copy has only in-frame clones and leaves some out. The repertoire has 100,000 to 150,000 clones, around 85% of them found once; the top ten carry about 4.3%. Source: peripheral blood, taken 28 days after the second AZD1222 dose. The source of these receptors is an adult who received the AZD1222 COVID-19 vaccine.

The chain links TRBV13 to TRBJ1-6; possibly TRBD1 for D (6 bases). Germline loops: CDR1 PRHDT, CDR2 FYEKMQ (reference sequence). CDR3 size: 16 residues. The germline V and J ends were trimmed by 6 bases and 3 bases, with 15 bases remaining between them. The CDR3 protein is CASSTGPQGYNSPLHF. CDR3 coding DNA: TGTGCCAGCAGTACAGGGCCCCAAGGCTATAATTCACCCCTCCACTTT.

This chain connects TRBV18 to TRBJ1-1; 7 bases map to TRBD1. V lost 1 base to trimming and J lost 7 bases; unmatched junction nucleotides: 3. There are 13 residues in the CDR3. The germline gives CDR1 KGHSH, CDR2 LQKENI. The CDR3 reads CASSPQAGGEAFF. In DNA, the CDR3 is TGTGCCAGCTCACCACAGGCAGGGGGTGAAGCTTTCTTT.

The V and J genes are TRBV7-9 and TRBJ2-7; 12 bases match TRBD2. Germline CDR1 reads SEHNR; CDR2 reads FQNEAQ (reference sequence). V shed 3 bases and J 5 bases; nucleotides not matched to a gene: 5. The CDR3 loop spans 15 amino acids. The CDR3 nucleotides are TGTGCCAGCAGCTTGACTAGCGGGGGACCCAACGAGCAGTACTTC. Translating it yields CASSLTSGGPNEQYF.

The rearrangement links TRBV18 to TRBJ1-4; D call uncertain. This CDR3 is built from 16 residues. CDR1 is KGHSH and CDR2 is LQKENI in the germline V gene. The V gene lost 1 base and the J gene lost 0 bases, with 9 bases spanning the gap. The CDR3 protein is CASSPLRTATNEKLFF. The CDR3 region has the DNA TGTGCCAGCTCACCACTTAGGACTGCAACTAATGAAAAACTGTTTTTT.

This clone was seen only once. The genes are TRBV7-2 and TRBJ2-7; D is possibly TRBD2 (5 bases). Trimming pared 1 base from V and 4 bases from J, leaving 17 bases between. The germline V gene has CDR1 SGHTA and CDR2 FQGNSA. This CDR3 contains 16 residues. This CDR3 is CASSLDDRGRGYEQYF. DNA for the CDR3: TGTGCCAGCAGCTTAGATGATCGGGGTCGGGGATACGAGCAGTACTTC.

This chain joins TRBV5-4 and TRBJ1-1, with D unresolved. Trimming pared 2 bases from V and 10 bases from J, leaving 24 bases between. Germline assignment: CDR1 SGHNT and CDR2 YYREEE (reference sequence). The CDR3 contains 16 residues. The CDR3 sequence is CASSFRYKATRKVAFF. The CDR3 DNA is TGTGCCAGCAGCTTTAGGTATAAGGCCACACGCAAGGTAGCTTTCTTT.

The chain employs TRBV27 and TRBJ1-3, with a possible D match to TRBD1 (5 bases). The CDR3 length is 16 residues. Germline V lookup: CDR1 MNHEY, CDR2 SMNVEV (reference sequence). V shed 2 bases and J shed 7 bases, with 18 bases lying between them. CDR3 DNA: TGTGCCAGCAGTTTAAGTGGGTGGGGCTCGGGGAACACCATATATTTT. Translated, it gives CASSLSGWGSGNTIYF.

The chain combines TRBV21-1 with TRBJ1-5; the table's D gene call, TRBD1, was not cross checked with the DNA. TRBV21-1 is labeled a pseudogene. The CDR3 covers 13 residues. The CDR3 DNA follows: TGTGCCAGCAGCAAAGAGGGGAATCAGCCCCAGCATTTT. As protein: CASSKEGNQPQHF.

The rearrangement links TRBV6-5 to TRBJ1-6; D call uncertain. Between the trimmed V and J ends, which lost 0 bases and 15 bases, there was a span of 18 bases. CDR1 is MNHEY and CDR2 is SVGAGI in the germline V gene. This CDR3 is 15 amino acids long. CDR3 DNA: TGTGCCAGCAGTTACTCACGAATTTTGGGGAATCACCTCCACTTT. It specifies CASSYSRILGNHLHF.

Regarding this clone: A read error may produce the germline difference seen at one junction end. The chain links TRBV3-1 (or the pseudogene TRBV3-2) to TRBJ1-2; tentatively, D is TRBD1 (5 bases). Germline values: CDR1 LGHDT, CDR2 YNNKEL (reference sequence). This CDR3 is 12 amino acids long. The CDR3 DNA follows: TGTGCCAGCAGCCAAGATCAGAACAAACAGGACTTC. As protein: CASSQDQNKQDF.

This clone is a singleton in its sample. This chain links TRBV6-5 with TRBJ2-7; TRBD1 is a possible D gene (6 bases). CDR3 length: 14 residues. V dropped 5 bases and J dropped 2 bases, with 13 bases sitting between them. Germline CDR1 MNHEY, CDR2 SVGAGI. CDR3 residues: CASSRDTFTYEQYF. CDR3 nucleotides: TGTGCCAGCAGTCGGGACACTTTTACCTACGAGCAGTACTTC.

V and J are TRBV7-7 and TRBJ2-5; no reliable D call. The CDR3 sequence is 9 residues long. The ends were cut back, 8 bases at V and 6 bases at J, with 4 bases in the middle. Germline loops: CDR1 SSHAT, CDR2 FNYEAQ (reference sequence). CDR3 sequence: CASRQTQYF. As DNA, the CDR3 is TGTGCCAGCCGGCAGACCCAGTACTTC.

The sample holds one count of this clone. The chain has TRBV5-5 and TRBJ1-5; D gene unclear. The CDR3 length is 15 residues. Germline loops: CDR1 SGHKS, CDR2 YYEKEE (reference sequence). V lost 1 base to trimming and J lost 6 bases, with 14 bases between them. The CDR3 nucleotides read TGTGCCAGCAGCTTGTATTACCTCGGGGTTCAGCCCCAGCATTTT. It specifies CASSLYYLGVQPQHF.

The V gene is TRBV5-1, the J gene TRBJ2-7; no firm D call. Germline-derived CDR1 and CDR2 are SGHRS and YFSETQ. Trimming took 3 bases from V and 3 from J, leaving 10 bases between them. CDR3 length: 13 residues. The CDR3 sequence: CASSSNGDYEQYF. In DNA, the CDR3 is TGCGCCAGCAGCTCAAACGGCGACTACGAGCAGTACTTC. The variable domain in full, with the rest retrieved from reference TRBV5-1 and TRBJ2-7, is KAGVTQTPRYLIKTRGQQVTLSCSPISGHRSVSWYQQTPGQGLQFLFEYFSETQRNKGNFPGRFSGRQFSNSRSEMNVSTLELGDSALYLCASSSNGDYEQYFGPGTRLTVT.

This clone has a single count. The CDR3, as DNA: TGCGCCAGCAGTGAGTCGCGGGGACTAGAATACAATGAGCAGTTCTTC. It specifies CASSESRGLEYNEQFF. J is TRBJ2-1 and V is TRBV10-1; the match to TRBD2 covers 8 bases. Germline-derived CDR1 and CDR2 are WNHNN and SYGVQD (reference sequence). V gave up 0 bases and J gave up 4 bases; unmatched junction bases: 5. The CDR3 has 16 residues.

V gene TRBV7-9 combines with J gene TRBJ1-3; no definite D call. The CDR3 extends over 16 amino acids. The V end was cut by 5 bases, the J end by 0 bases, with 14 bases between. Germline V gives CDR1 SEHNR, CDR2 FQNEAQ (reference sequence). Written as DNA, the CDR3 is TGTGCCAGCAGCCGCCGGGAGGCAGGCTCTGGAAACACCATATATTTT. This codes for CASSRREAGSGNTIYF.